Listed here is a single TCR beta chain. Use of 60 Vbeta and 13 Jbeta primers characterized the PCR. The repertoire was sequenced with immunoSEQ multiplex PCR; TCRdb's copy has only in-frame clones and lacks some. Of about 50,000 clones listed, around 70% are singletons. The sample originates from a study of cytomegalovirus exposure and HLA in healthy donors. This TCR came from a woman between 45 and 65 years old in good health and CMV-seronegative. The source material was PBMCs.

CDR3 region: CASSQDPGLAVFHEQFF. The CDR3 DNA sequence: TGTGCCAGCAGCCAAGATCCGGGACTAGCGGTCTTCCATGAGCAGTTCTTC. V and J are TRBV4-2 and TRBJ2-1, with 11 bases fitting TRBD2. CDR1 is LGHNA, CDR2 YNFKEQ, per germline. This CDR3 spans 17 amino acids. Trimming cost V 0 bases and J 8 bases; bases outside gene matches: 9.